This TCR beta chain was captured in a study of cytomegalovirus exposure and HLA in healthy donors. Whole-study findings and limits: A few CMV-associated chains were confirmed in vitro to be specific for CMV antigens.

At collection, donors were nominally healthy, but unrecorded immune exposures were probable. Worth noting for this clone: Its antigen is not identified.

CDR1 and CDR2 (germline): SEHNR, FQNEAQ (reference sequence). V lost 8 bases to trimming and J lost 7 bases; unmatched junction nucleotides: 13. The CDR3 has 15 amino acids. PCR amplification relied on 60 Vbeta primers (plus 13 Jbeta primers). Method: immunoSEQ multiplex PCR; TCRdb's copy keeps in-frame clones and lacks some. The sample holds approximately 130,000 clones, over 70% seen once. The sequence derives from a woman between 40 and 55 years old in good health and CMV-seronegative. The sequenced sample was PBMCs. The V and J genes are TRBV7-9 and TRBJ2-1, with 8 bases aligning to TRBD2. This chain's CDR3 is CASSGGDWGKNEQFF. In DNA, the CDR3 is TGTGCCAGCTCGGGGGGGGATTGGGGTAAGAATGAGCAGTTCTTC. Full variable domain (missing parts from reference TRBV7-9 and TRBJ2-1): DTGVSQNPRHKITKRGQNVTFRCDPISEHNRLYWYRQTLGQGPEFLTYFQNEAQLEKSRLLSDRFSAERPKGSFSTLEIQRTEQGDSAMYLCASSGGDWGKNEQFFGPGTRLTVL.